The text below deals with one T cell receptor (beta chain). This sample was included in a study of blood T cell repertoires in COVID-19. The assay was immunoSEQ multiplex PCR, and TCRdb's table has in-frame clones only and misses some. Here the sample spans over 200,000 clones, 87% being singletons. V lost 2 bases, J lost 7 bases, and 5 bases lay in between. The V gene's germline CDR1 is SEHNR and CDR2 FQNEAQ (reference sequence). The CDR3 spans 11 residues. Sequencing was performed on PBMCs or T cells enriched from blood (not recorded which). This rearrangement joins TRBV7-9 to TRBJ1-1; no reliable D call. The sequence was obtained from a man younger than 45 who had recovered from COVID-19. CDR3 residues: CASSLSSEAFF. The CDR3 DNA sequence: TGTGCCAGCAGCTTATCCAGTGAAGCTTTCTTT.